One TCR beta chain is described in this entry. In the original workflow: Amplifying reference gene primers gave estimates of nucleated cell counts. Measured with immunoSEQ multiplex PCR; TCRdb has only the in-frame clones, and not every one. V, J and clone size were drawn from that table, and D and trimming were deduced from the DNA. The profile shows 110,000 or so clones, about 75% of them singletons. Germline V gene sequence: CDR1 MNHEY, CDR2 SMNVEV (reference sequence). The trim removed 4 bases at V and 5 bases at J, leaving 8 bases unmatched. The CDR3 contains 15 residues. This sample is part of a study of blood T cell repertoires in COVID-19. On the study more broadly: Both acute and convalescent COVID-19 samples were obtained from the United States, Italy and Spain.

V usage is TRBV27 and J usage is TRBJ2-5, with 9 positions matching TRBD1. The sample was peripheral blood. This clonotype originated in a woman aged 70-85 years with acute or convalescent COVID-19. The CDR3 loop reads CASSSGGQGFETQYF. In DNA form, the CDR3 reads TGTGCCAGCAGTTCGGGGGGACAGGGTTTCGAGACCCAGTACTTC.